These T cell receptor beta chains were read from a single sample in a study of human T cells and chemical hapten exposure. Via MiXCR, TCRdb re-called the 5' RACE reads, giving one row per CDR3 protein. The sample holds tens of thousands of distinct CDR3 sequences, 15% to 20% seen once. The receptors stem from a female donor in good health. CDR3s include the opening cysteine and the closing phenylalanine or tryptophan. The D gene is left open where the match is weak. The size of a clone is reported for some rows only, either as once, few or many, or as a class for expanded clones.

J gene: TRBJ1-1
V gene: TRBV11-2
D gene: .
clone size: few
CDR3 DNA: TGTGCCAGCAGCTTAGACCCGTCCCTGAACACTGAAGCTTTCTTT
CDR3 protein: CASSLDPSLNTEAFF

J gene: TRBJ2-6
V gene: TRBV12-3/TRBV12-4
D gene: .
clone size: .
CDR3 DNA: TGTGCCAGCAGTGATTACTCTGGGGCCAACGTCCTGACTTTC
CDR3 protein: CASSDYSGANVLTF

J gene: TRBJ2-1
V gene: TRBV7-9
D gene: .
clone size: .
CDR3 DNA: TGTGCCAGCAGCTTAGCGAAGGGGGGCGACAATGAGCAGTTCTTC
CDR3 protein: CASSLAKGGDNEQFF

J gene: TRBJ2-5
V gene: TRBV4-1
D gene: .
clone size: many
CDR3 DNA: TGCGCCAGCAGCCAAGATTTTGAGACCCAGTACTTC
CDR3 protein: CASSQDFETQYF

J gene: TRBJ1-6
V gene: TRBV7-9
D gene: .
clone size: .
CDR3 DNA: TGTGCCAGCCGAGCTTTGGAATCACCCCTCCACTTT
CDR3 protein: CASRALESPLHF

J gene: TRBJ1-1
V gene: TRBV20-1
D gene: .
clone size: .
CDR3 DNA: TGCAGTGCTAGAGATCGTCCCGCGGGCATGAACACTGAAGCTTTCTTT
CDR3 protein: CSARDRPAGMNTEAFF

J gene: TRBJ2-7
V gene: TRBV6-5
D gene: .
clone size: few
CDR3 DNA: TGTGCCAGCCCGGTCGCCTACGAGCAGTACTTC
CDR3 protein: CASPVAYEQYF

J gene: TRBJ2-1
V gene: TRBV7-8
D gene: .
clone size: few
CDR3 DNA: TGTGCCAGCAGCTTAAGGGGCGGTGTGGACATAACCTACAATGAGCAGTTCTTC
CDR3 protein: CASSLRGGVDITYNEQFF

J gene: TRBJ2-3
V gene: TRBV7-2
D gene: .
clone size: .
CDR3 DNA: TGTGCCAGCAGCATTCCTAGTTCTGGCACAGATACGCAGTATTTT
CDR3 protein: CASSIPSSGTDTQYF

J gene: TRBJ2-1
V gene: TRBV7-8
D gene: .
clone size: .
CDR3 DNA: TGTGCCAGCAGCTTAGCGCCGCTTTACGAGCAGTTCTTC
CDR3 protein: CASSLAPLYEQFF

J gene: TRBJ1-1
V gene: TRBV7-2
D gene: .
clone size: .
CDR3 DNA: TGTGCCAGCAGCTTAGGGCCCGAAAACTCTGAAGCTTTCTTT
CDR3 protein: CASSLGPENSEAFF